The next 10 T cell receptor beta chains were all read from a single sample in a study of cytomegalovirus exposure and HLA in healthy donors. Vbeta (60) and Jbeta (13) primers were used in the PCR. TCRdb keeps only in-frame clones here, not all; method: immunoSEQ multiplex PCR. This sample has over 150,000 clones, with around 80% found just once. Sample: PBMCs. Receptors originate from a woman in her 40s in good health and CMV-seronegative.

V and J are TRBV11-2 and TRBJ1-4; D perhaps matches TRBD1 (6 bases). This CDR3 is built from 17 residues. Germline lookup yields CDR1 SGHAT and CDR2 FQNNGV. Between the trimmed V and J ends, which lost 4 bases and 0 bases, there was a span of 15 bases. CDR3 in amino acids: CASSSTGHAATNEKLFF. The CDR3 DNA sequence: TGTGCCAGCAGCTCAACGGGACACGCTGCAACTAATGAAAAACTGTTTTTT.

This clone has just a few counts. The V call is TRBV9, the J call TRBJ1-2; D gene uncertain. Germline CDR1 SGDLS, CDR2 YYNGEE. The CDR3 contains 11 residues. The V end lost 0 bases, the J end lost 7 bases, and 4 bases lay between the germline ends. In nucleotides, the CDR3 is TGTGCCAGCAGCGTAGGGGCTGGCTACACCTTC. Translating gives CASSVGAGYTF.

V and J are TRBV9 and TRBJ1-2; D gene uncertain. Germline V gene sequence: CDR1 SGDLS, CDR2 YYNGEE. The V and J ends lost 4 bases and 4 bases respectively, with 14 bases between them. The CDR3 extends over 14 amino acids. The CDR3 DNA is TGTGCCAGCAGCCATCGATCTAGCCTCTATGGCTACACCTTC. Its translation is CASSHRSSLYGYTF.

The chain is built from TRBV5-1 and TRBJ1-2; 10 bases map to TRBD1. CDR1 is SGHRS and CDR2 is YFSETQ in the germline V gene. Trimming removed 3 bases from V and 6 bases from J; junction bases left unmatched: 5. The CDR3 covers 14 residues. CDR3 region: CASSSGQGVDGYTF. For the CDR3, the DNA is TGCGCCAGCAGCTCCGGACAGGGGGTGGATGGCTACACCTTC.

V gene TRBV14 combines with J gene TRBJ2-7, with a possible D match to TRBD2 (6 bases). Trimming cost V 0 bases and J 1 base, with 10 bases left between them. CDR3 length: 15 amino acids. Germline assignment: CDR1 SGHDN and CDR2 FVKESK. CDR3 amino acids: CASSQDGRTSYEQYF. The CDR3 DNA sequence: TGTGCCAGCAGCCAAGATGGGAGGACTTCCTACGAGCAGTACTTC.

The gene calls are TRBV29-1 and TRBJ2-3; possible D gene TRBD2, 6 bases. V was clipped by 7 bases and J by 6 bases, with 14 bases between them. The germline V gene has CDR1 SQVTM and CDR2 ANQGSEA. The CDR3 is 12 amino acids. CDR3 DNA sequence: TGCAGCGGCGGGGCTAGCCTTGATACGCAGTATTTT. As protein: CSGGASLDTQYF.

The rearrangement links TRBV4-1 to TRBJ2-7, with TRBD2 identical over 7 bases. CDR1 MGHRA and CDR2 YSYEKL come from the germline V gene. The V gene end was trimmed by 1 base and the J gene end by 5 bases; junction bases not matched to a gene: 5. The CDR3 contains 14 residues. The CDR3 loop is CASSQVPTSNEQYF. The DNA of the CDR3 is TGCGCCAGCAGCCAAGTACCGACTAGCAACGAGCAGTACTTC.

The V and J genes are TRBV12-5 and TRBJ2-7, with D maybe TRBD1 (5 bases). The CDR3 covers 14 residues. Per the germline V gene, CDR1 is LGHNT and CDR2 is FRNRAP. With 3 bases removed from V and 0 bases from J, the gap between germline ends came to 9 bases. CDR3 residues: CASGLRGRSYEQYF. The CDR3 coding sequence is TGTGCTAGTGGTTTAAGGGGCCGCTCCTACGAGCAGTACTTC.

The chain is built from TRBV6-5 and TRBJ2-7; 7 nucleotides match TRBD1. The CDR3 sequence is 14 residues long. Germline V gene lookup returns CDR1 MNHEY and CDR2 SVGAGI. The J segment lost 2 bases and the V segment lost 6 bases, leaving 7 bases of the junction unmatched. The CDR3 sequence is CASRPWDSTYEQYF. In DNA, the CDR3 is TGTGCCAGCAGACCCTGGGACAGCACCTACGAGCAGTACTTC.

The rearrangement uses TRBV7-6 and TRBJ1-3, with unresolved D. CDR3 length: 13 residues. Germline-derived CDR1 and CDR2 are SGHVS and FNYEAQ. Trimming took 3 bases from V and 2 from J, leaving 5 bases between them. The CDR3 region is CASSFGAGNTIYF. The CDR3 nucleotides read TGTGCCAGCAGCTTCGGTGCTGGAAACACCATATATTTT.